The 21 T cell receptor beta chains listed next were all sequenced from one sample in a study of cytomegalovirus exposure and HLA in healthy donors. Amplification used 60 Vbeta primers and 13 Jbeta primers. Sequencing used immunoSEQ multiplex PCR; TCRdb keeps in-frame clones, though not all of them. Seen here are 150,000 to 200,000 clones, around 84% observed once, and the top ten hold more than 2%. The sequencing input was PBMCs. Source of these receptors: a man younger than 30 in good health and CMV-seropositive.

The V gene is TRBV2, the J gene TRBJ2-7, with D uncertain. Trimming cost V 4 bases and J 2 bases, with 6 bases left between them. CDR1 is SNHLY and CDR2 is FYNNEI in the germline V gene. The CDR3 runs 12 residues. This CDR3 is CASSGETYEQYF. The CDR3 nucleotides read TGTGCCAGCAGTGGAGAAACCTACGAGCAGTACTTC.

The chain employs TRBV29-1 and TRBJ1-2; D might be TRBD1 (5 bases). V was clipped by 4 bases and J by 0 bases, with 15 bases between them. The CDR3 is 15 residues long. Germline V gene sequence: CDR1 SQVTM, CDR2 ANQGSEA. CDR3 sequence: CSVGMEGTSNYGYTF. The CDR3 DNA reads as TGCAGCGTTGGCATGGAGGGGACCTCTAACTATGGCTACACCTTC.

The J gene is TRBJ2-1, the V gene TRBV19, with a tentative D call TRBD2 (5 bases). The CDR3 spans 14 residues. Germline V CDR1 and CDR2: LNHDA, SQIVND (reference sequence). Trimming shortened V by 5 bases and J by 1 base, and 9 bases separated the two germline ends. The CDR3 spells CASSPGVSYNEQFF. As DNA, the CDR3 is TGTGCCAGTAGTCCCGGGGTGTCCTACAATGAGCAGTTCTTC.

The CDR3 DNA sequence: TGTGCCAGCAGTGAAATAGTGGGACAGGGGACGGCTAATGAAAAACTGTTTTTT. It is translated as CASSEIVGQGTANEKLFF. The chain employs TRBV6-1 and TRBJ1-4; 10 positions agree with TRBD1. The CDR3 is 18 amino acids. The germline V gene has CDR1 MNHNS and CDR2 SASEGT. J gave up 3 bases and V 2 bases, and 9 bases lay outside the gene matches.

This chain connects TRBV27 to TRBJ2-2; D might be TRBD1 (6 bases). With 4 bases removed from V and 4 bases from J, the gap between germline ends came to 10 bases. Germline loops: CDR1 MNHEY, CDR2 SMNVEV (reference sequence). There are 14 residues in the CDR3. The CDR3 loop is CASSSTGFTGELFF. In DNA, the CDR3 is TGTGCCAGCAGTTCTACAGGGTTCACCGGGGAGCTGTTTTTT.

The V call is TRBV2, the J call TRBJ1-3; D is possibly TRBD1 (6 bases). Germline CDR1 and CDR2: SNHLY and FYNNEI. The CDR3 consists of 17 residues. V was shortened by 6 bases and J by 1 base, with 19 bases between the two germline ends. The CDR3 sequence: CASSPSTGRRSGNTIYF. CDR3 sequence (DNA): TGTGCCAGCAGCCCATCGACAGGAAGGCGATCTGGAAACACCATATATTTT.

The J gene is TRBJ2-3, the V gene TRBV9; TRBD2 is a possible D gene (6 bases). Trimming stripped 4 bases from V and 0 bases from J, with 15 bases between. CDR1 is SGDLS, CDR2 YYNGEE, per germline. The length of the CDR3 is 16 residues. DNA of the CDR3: TGTGCCAGCAGCCGGATTGCGGGACCGAGCACAGATACGCAGTATTTT. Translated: CASSRIAGPSTDTQYF.

Here the CDR3 DNA reads TGTGCCAGCAGCTTAGGTTTGCTACGGGAAGGGAACACTGAAGCTTTCTTT. Translation: CASSLGLLREGNTEAFF. V gene TRBV7-9 combines with J gene TRBJ1-1; D is uncertain. Germline V gene lookup returns CDR1 SEHNR and CDR2 FQNEAQ (reference sequence). The V and J ends lost 1 base and 1 base respectively, with 16 bases between them. The CDR3 has 17 amino acids.

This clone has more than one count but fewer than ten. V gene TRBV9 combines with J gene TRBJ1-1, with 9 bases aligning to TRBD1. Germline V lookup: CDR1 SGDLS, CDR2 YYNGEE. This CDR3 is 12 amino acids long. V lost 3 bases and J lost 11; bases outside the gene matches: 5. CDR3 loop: CASSGRQGDAFF. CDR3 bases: TGTGCCAGCAGCGGAAGACAGGGGGACGCTTTCTTT. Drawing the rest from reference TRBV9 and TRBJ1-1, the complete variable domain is DSGVTQTPKHLITATGQRVTLRCSPRSGDLSVYWYQQSLDQGLQFLIQYYNGEERAKGNILERFSAQQFPDLHSELNLSSLELGDSALYFCASSGRQGDAFFGQGTRLTVV.

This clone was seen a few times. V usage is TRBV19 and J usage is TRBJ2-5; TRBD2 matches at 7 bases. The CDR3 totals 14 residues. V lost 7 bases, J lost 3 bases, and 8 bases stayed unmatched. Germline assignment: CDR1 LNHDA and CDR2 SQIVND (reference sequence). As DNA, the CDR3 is TGTGCCAGTAACGCGATGGGGGGGAAAGAGACCCAGTACTTC. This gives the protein CASNAMGGKETQYF.

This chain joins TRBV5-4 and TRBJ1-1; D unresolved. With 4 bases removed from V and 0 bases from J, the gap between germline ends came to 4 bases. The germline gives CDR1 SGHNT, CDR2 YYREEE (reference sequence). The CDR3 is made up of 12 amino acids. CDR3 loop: CASSRVNTEAFF. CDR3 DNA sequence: TGTGCCAGCAGCCGAGTGAACACTGAAGCTTTCTTT.

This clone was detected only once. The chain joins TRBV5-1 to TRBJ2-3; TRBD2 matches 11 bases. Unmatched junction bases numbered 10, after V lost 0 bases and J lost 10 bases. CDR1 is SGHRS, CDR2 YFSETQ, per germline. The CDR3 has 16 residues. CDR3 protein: CASSLATSGGQGAQYF. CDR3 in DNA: TGCGCCAGCAGCTTGGCAACTAGCGGGGGACAAGGGGCGCAGTATTTT. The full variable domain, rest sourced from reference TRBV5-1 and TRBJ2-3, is KAGVTQTPRYLIKTRGQQVTLSCSPISGHRSVSWYQQTPGQGLQFLFEYFSETQRNKGNFPGRFSGRQFSNSRSEMNVSTLELGDSALYLCASSLATSGGQGAQYFGPGTRLTVL.

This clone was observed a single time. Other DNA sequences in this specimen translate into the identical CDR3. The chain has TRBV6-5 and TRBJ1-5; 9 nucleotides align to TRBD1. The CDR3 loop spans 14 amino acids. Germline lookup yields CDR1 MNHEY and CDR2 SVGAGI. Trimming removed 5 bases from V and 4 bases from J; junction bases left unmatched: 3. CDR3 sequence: CASSRGQGNQPQHF. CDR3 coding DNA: TGTGCCAGCAGTAGAGGACAGGGGAATCAGCCCCAGCATTTT.

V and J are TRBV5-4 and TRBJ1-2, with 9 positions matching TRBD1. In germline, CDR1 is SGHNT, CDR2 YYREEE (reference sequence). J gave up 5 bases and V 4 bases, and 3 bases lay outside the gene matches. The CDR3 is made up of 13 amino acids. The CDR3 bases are TGTGCCAGCAGCACAGGGACAGGGTATGGCTACACCTTC. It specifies CASSTGTGYGYTF.

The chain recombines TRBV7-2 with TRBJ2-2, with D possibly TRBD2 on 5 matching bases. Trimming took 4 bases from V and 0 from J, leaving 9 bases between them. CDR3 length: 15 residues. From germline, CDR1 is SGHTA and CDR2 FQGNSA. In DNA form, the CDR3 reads TGTGCCAGCAGCTCCCGGACTGCGAACACCGGGGAGCTGTTTTTT. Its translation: CASSSRTANTGELFF.

The CDR3 region has the DNA TGTGCCTGGGATATTCGGGGGGGAGGAACTGAAGCTTTCTTT. Translated: CAWDIRGGGTEAFF. The chain uses TRBV30 and TRBJ1-1; maybe TRBD1 (5 bases). This CDR3 is 14 amino acids long. Trimming took 5 bases from V and 5 from J, leaving 18 bases between them. The V gene's germline CDR1 is GTSNPN and CDR2 SVGIG (reference sequence).

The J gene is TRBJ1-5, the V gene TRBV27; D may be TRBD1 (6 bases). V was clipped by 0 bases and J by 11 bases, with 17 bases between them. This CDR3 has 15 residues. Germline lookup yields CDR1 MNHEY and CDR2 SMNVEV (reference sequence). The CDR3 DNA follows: TGTGCCAGCAGTTTATCGTGGACAGTAAAGGGGACCCAGCATTTT. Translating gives CASSLSWTVKGTQHF.

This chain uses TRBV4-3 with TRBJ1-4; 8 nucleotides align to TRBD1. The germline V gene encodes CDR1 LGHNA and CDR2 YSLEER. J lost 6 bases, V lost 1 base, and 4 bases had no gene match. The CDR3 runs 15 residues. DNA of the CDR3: TGCGCCAGCAGCCAAGGGGACAGGTCGGATGAAAAACTGTTTTTT. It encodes CASSQGDRSDEKLFF.

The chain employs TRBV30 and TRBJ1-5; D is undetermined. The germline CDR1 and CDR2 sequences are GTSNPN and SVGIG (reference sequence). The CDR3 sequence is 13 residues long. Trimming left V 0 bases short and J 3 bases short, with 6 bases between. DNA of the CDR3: TGTGCCTGGAGTGTTAGTGCCAATCAGCCCCAGCATTTT. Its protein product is CAWSVSANQPQHF.

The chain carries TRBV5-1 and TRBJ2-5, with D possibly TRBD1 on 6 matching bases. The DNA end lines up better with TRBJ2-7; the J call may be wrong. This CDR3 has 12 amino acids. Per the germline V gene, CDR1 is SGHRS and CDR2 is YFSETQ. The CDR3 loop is CASSPGQLEQYF. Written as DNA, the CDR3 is TGCGCCAGCAGCCCCGGACAGCTCGAGCAGTACTTC.

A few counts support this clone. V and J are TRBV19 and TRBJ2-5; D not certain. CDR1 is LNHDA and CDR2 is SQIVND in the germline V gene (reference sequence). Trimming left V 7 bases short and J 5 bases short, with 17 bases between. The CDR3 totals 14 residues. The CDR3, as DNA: TGTGCCAGTAACAGTGGTATCCCTGGGGAGACCCAGTACTTC. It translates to CASNSGIPGETQYF.